A single T cell receptor (beta chain) is shown here with its context. The antigen it recognizes is unknown. Base qualities are not provided; no much larger clone lies one nucleotide away. From the cysteine up to the phenylalanine, the CDR3 has a length of 13 residues. Left in the record is the CDR3 DNA by itself, 39 bases read in frame from the first base. V is shortened by 5 bases, J by 0 bases, and the region joining them spans 5 bases. From a lookup of the germline V gene, CDR1 and CDR2 are MNHNS and SASEGT. In total, approximately 610 healthy bone marrow donors made up the cohort. Cohort members were all nominally healthy when sampled, although unrecorded immune exposures were likely present. The donor was CMV seronegative and belonged to the group of more than 300 seronegative cohort members. A peripheral blood sample was provided by each donor, and peripheral blood mononuclear cells were used for TCR beta sequencing. Genomic DNA was extracted from the blood cell samples with the Qiagen DNeasy Blood Extraction Kit.

The data were taken from a study of cytomegalovirus exposure and HLA in healthy donors (TCRdb year 2017). With regard to the full study: An earlier analysis of some 500 of the donors reported about 250 Gb of sequence data and some 120 million unique TCR beta sequences from about 179 million T cells. An early release that covered some 640 HLA-typed donors contained about 300 gigabases of sequencing data and tens of millions of unique TCR sequences. Among the roughly 380 genotyped donors, approximately 82% belonged to the genetic ancestry cluster associated with self-reported Caucasian donors. The aim of the study was to test whether cataloging public T cell receptors could identify signatures of past pathogen exposure. The T cell repertoires of under 700 subjects were profiled by immunosequencing and related to cytomegalovirus serostatus. A separate validation cohort of 90 to 150 different subjects was used in addition to the roughly 700-subject first cohort. To predict cytomegalovirus infection status, the study brought together high-throughput TCR immunosequencing, statistical association of individual TCRs with disease status, and machine learning. In a later analysis, previously published TCR beta repertoires from 550 to 700 donors were re-analyzed and high-resolution HLA genotyping was added so that TCR occurrence patterns could be studied. Rather than drawing on any new phenotypic data, the later analysis identified candidate immune exposures from TCR beta sequences and the way those sequences occurred across donors. To decide whether each TCR beta V gene segment behaved as functional or pseudogenic, an earlier analysis of 587 of the donors relied on high-throughput TCR beta sequencing. Donor age, sex, ethnicity and CMV serostatus were compiled alongside the repertoire data. A later genetic analysis took genome-wide SNP genotypes for about three fifths of the 666 donors and used that subset as a discovery cohort. Every repertoire in the discovery cohort had been generated on one and the same sequencing platform. HLA typing included class I and class II loci at four-digit resolution. The number of typed donors differed by locus: roughly 629-630 for A, B, C, DRB1 and DQB1; 500 to 550 for DQA1; some 610 for DPA1; and approximately 450 for DPB1. About five DR-DQ haplotypes were treated as single units for association and clustering because of strong linkage in the cohort. Among around 400 genotyped donors of the cohort, an average of around 250,000 unique TCR beta nucleotide sequences was sequenced per donor, of which about 18% were non-productive. Beyond this particular receptor, the publication reports: The earlier analysis of approximately 560 of the donors excluded 15 to 20 rarely observed V segments, including chromosome 9 orphons, because counts were too low. Because HLA typing was missing for some donors at each locus, association tests included only the typed subset. CMV serostatus was the only immune exposure information available for the cohort. When HLA alleles, especially DR and DQ, strongly co-occurred, attributing TCR associations to individual alleles was difficult. The authors suggested that the approach could potentially be extended to other disease states and immunological phenotypes. In vitro tests confirmed that a few of the cytomegalovirus-associated TCR beta chains recognize cytomegalovirus antigens. According to a later analysis, parvovirus B19, influenza, CMV and Epstein-Barr virus appeared linked to several top co-occurrence clusters. An earlier analysis of 587 of the donors showed that most TCR beta V segments appeared in productive rearrangements either about 90% or about 30% of the time, which broadly matched IMGT annotations. According to a later analysis, most CMV-associated TCR beta chains appeared to be HLA-restricted, and the HLA associations seemed to be driven largely by CMV exposure. Linkage disequilibrium might explain the correlated functional status among segregating V segments, but an unknown experimental factor could not be excluded. While some public TCRs were present in many individuals, most TCR sequences turned up only very rarely across donors. The study gave a list of 150 to 200 TCR beta chains associated with cytomegalovirus. A further reported finding was that TCR beta sequences accurately predicted the HLA-A and HLA-B alleles for most subjects in the first cohort. A cluster of highly shared sequence variants was judged likely to represent a technical artifact of the sequencing pipeline. In a later analysis, the rate of TCR association differed among HLA loci, with DRB1 alleles having the most associated TCRs and HLA-C alleles having the fewest. The classifier was reported to diagnose cytomegalovirus status with high specificity and sensitivity in both the original and validation cohorts. Some IMGT-functional V segments, including TRBV6-2 and TRBV6-3, could not be told apart with the 87-base-pair reads, so those segments were excluded. At a false discovery rate of 0.05, a later analysis linked under 20,000 TCR beta sequences to specific HLA alleles. A later genetic analysis reported fewer N-insertions in productive TCRs among donors in an Asian-associated ancestry cluster than the roughly 700-donor mean. Compared with equally common non-associated chains, HLA-associated TCR beta chains in a later analysis were more clonally expanded and had lower generation probabilities. Sequencing depth was assumed to be roughly uniform across donors in the presence/absence analyses, though that assumption may not hold. A later genetic analysis associated a missense DCLRE1C variant with V-gene and J-gene trimming of TCR beta chains, and an independent cohort replicated the association. The cohort was sequenced for TCR beta chains only, and without alpha or paired-chain data the features that could be detected were limited.

The method was the immunoSEQ multiplex PCR assay. The multiplex PCR relied on a mix of 60 forward primers for TCR Vbeta segments and 13 reverse primers for TCR Jbeta segments. A multiplex PCR assay on genomic DNA amplified the CDR3 region of rearranged TCR beta genes. The Illumina HiSeq System was used to sequence the amplified TCR beta libraries as 87-base-pair reads. Turning to the authors' computational methods: Across the 640 or so repertoires, a later analysis counted roughly 84 million unique TCR beta chains, roughly 11 million of which were shared by at least two donors. A nearest-neighbor algorithm error-corrected the raw reads and collapsed the reads into unique sequences, merging closely related sequences to remove PCR and sequencing errors. To assign V, D and J gene segments, CDR3 sequences were aligned to IMGT reference sequences. For a sequence to be retained, a match of at least six nucleotides was required to both a V gene segment and a J gene segment. A rearrangement counted as productive if the CDR3 had no stop codons and remained in frame with V and J, and every other rearrangement counted as non-productive. Following IMGT convention, CDR3 was defined as the stretch from the second conserved V-encoded cysteine up to the conserved J-encoded phenylalanine. In an earlier analysis of more than 550 of the donors, sequences lacking an unambiguous match to a single V gene segment were excluded. In an earlier analysis of 450 to 700 of the donors, V segments were called functional above 56.7% productive rearrangements and were called segregating when the between-donor standard deviation exceeded 5%. A statistical classification framework was built to diagnose cytomegalovirus status from the catalog of TCR beta chain sequences. In a later analysis, TCR nucleotide sequences were compared against IMGT/GENE-DB human TR gene sequences so that V and J genes could be assigned. A later analysis assigned CDR3 sequences and most-parsimonious VDJ recombination scenarios with the TCRdist pipeline. In a later analysis, each TCR beta chain was defined by its CDR3 amino acid sequence together with its V-gene family, and reads without a unique V-gene family were excluded. A later analysis removed 500 to 600 highly shared, low-generation-probability nucleotide sequences to deal with suspected cross-contamination and a sequencing artifact. In a later analysis, a clonal expansion index for each public chain was calculated from normalized within-repertoire ranks of inferred template counts. In a later analysis, generation probabilities were computed using a VDJ recombination model fitted to out-of-frame rearrangements, and the results were checked against IGoR. In a later analysis, hypergeometric tests were used to score TCR-TCR, TCR-HLA and TCR-CMV co-occurrence, with a repertoire-size bias correction applied to TCR pairs. To estimate false discovery rates, a later analysis permuted the HLA or CMV assignments 20 times. In a later analysis, co-occurring TCRs were grouped using DBSCAN, with TCRdist sequence similarity added in when clustering inside HLA-allele-positive subsets. For co-occurrence clustering, repertoires with fewer than 30,000 or more than 120,000 public chains were excluded, along with several repertoires with anomalous nucleotide sharing. Drawn from immuneACCESS, this table holds only the in-frame rearrangements with V and J called that TCRdb kept. Clones are partly lost; checked studies trace under half to an unresolved V gene and leave the rest unexplained. The DNA gave D and trimming, while V, J and clone size come from that table. Present in this sample are roughly 290,000 clones, about 90% of which were seen just once. 2% to 3% of the sample is taken by the ten largest.

The source material was PBMCs. The chain is made from TRBV6-1 and TRBJ1-5; no D gene is confidently identified. The sequence derives from a woman between 18 and 29 years old in good health and CMV-seronegative. The CDR3 region reads CASSRDSNQPQHF. The DNA sequence reads TGTGCCAGCAGTAGAGATAGCAATCAGCCCCAGCATTTT.